This T cell receptor beta chain came from a study of early T cells in non-severe SARS-CoV-2 infection (dated by TCRdb to the early 2020s). About the investigation overall: Because TCR sequencing relied on bulk RNA taken from unsorted whole blood, pairing of alpha and beta chains was not possible.

This was a case-control study nested in a cohort of healthcare workers in London, UK, who had nasopharyngeal swab PCR tests and blood samples taken every week. Between 23 and 31 March 2020, the week of the UK lockdown, healthcare workers were enrolled and then followed up weekly for as long as 16 weeks. There are 14 amino acids in the CDR3, from cysteine to phenylalanine inclusive. CDR3 DNA is the only sequence kept; it has 42 bases, read in frame from the first base. According to the germline V gene, CDR1 reads SGHTA and CDR2 reads FQGNSA. The investigation overall reported the following: VDJdb matching was skewed toward anti-spike CD8 responses and likely underestimated virus-specific expansions, missing private and CD4 specificities.

The method behind the library was 5' RACE. The sequencer listed for this sample is NextSeq 500. Unique molecular identifiers were attached to individual cDNA molecules in the TCR library protocol so that sequencing error and PCR bias could be corrected. Both TCR alpha and beta chains were sequenced, and tight co-correlation was observed between alpha and beta sequence abundances in each sample. On the study's bioinformatics: Decombinator V4 was used to perform V gene, J gene and CDR3 annotation of TCR sequences. TCRs were defined as expanded if a significant change between any two time points was detected under a Poisson model with p below 0.0001. TCR abundances were normalised to the total number of TCRs sequenced per sample and were expressed as counts per million. TRAV1-2 paired with TRAJ12, TRAJ20 or TRAJ33 defined MAIT TCRs, while TRAV10 paired with TRAJ18 defined iNKT TCRs. VDJdb, accessed on 1 November 2021, was searched for TCRs annotated for CMV, EBV and SARS-CoV-2, and TCRs annotated for more than one antigen were excluded. Using fastp trimming at Q25 and MiXCR clonotype assembly, TCRdb reanalyzed the public sequencing data and kept in-frame beta chains. Identical CDR3 protein sequences are pooled into one entry, listed with their most common genes and DNA. V and J calls and clone size were set by TCRdb, not the authors. This sample holds 30,000 to 35,000 distinct CDR3 sequences; approximately 7.1% were observed only once. The top ten clonotypes cover around an eighth of the sample.

For this clonotype: This clone's antigen is unknown. One end of the junction varies from germline; a read error may be responsible.

Sequences were derived from whole blood, sampled at baseline. The chain links TRBV7-2 with TRBJ2-7, with no confident D gene call. The TCR originated in an adult who was a healthcare worker with PCR-confirmed SARS-CoV-2 infection or an uninfected control (not recorded which). The CDR3 in this case is CASSPEASSYKQYF. The DNA is as follows: TGTGCCAGCAGCCCAGAGGCGTCTTCCTACAAGCAGTACTTC.